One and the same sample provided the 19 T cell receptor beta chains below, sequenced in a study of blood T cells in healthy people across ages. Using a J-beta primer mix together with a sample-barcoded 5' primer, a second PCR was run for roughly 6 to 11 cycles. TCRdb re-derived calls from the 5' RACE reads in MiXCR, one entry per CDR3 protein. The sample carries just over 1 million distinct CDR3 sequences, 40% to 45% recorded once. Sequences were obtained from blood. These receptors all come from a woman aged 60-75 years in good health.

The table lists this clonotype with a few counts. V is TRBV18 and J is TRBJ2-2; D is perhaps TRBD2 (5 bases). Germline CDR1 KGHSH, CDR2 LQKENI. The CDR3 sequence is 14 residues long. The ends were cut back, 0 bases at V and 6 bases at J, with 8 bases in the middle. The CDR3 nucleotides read TGTGCCAGCTCACCACCGCTGGGAGCCGGGGAGCTGTTTTTT. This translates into CASSPPLGAGELFF.

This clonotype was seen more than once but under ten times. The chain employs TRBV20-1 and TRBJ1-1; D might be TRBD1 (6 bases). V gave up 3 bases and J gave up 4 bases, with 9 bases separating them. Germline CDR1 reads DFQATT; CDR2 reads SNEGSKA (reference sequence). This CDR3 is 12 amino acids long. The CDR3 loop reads CSASGQSTEAFF. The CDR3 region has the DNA TGCAGTGCTAGTGGACAGAGCACTGAAGCTTTCTTT.

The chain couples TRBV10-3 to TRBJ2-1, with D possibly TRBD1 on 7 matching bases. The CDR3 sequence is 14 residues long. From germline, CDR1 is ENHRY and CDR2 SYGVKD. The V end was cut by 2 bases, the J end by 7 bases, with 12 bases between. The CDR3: CAISEKGAGNEQFF. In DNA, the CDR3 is TGTGCCATCAGTGAGAAGGGGGCGGGGAATGAGCAGTTCTTC.

CDR3: CASSFSLGQGVHNEQFF. CDR3 coding DNA: TGTGCCAGCAGTTTTTCCTTGGGACAGGGGGTACACAATGAGCAGTTCTTC. V and J are TRBV28 and TRBJ2-1; 11 bases align to TRBD1. Per the germline V gene, CDR1 is MDHEN and CDR2 is SYDVKM. The CDR3 extends over 17 amino acids. The V segment lost 3 bases and the J segment 5 bases; nucleotides outside the gene matches: 9. The entire variable domain, with the rest obtained from reference TRBV28 and TRBJ2-1, is as follows: DVKVTQSSRYLVKRTGEKVFLECVQDMDHENMFWYRQDPGLGLRLIYFSYDVKMKEKGDIPEGYSVSREKKERFSLILESASTNQTSMYLCASSFSLGQGVHNEQFFGPGTRLTVL.

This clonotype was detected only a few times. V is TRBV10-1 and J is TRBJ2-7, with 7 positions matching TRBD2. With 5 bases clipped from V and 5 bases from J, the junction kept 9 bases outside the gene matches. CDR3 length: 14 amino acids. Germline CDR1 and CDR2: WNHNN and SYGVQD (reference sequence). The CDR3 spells CASSPSGNRNEQYF. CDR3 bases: TGCGCCAGCAGTCCAAGCGGGAACCGAAACGAGCAGTACTTC.

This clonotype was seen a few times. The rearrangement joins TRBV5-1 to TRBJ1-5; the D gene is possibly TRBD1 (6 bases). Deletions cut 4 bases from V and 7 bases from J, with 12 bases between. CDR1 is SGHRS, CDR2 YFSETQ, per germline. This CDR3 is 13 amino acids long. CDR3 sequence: CASSPSGGQPQHF. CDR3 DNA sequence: TGCGCCAGCAGCCCTTCTGGGGGCCAGCCCCAGCATTTT.

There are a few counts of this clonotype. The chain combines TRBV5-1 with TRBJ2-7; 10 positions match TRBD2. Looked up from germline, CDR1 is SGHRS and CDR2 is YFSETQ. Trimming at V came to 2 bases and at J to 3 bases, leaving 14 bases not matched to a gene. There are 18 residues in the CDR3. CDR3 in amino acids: CASSFPRTQREGYYEQYF. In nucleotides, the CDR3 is TGCGCCAGCAGCTTCCCTCGAACGCAGCGGGAGGGGTACTACGAGCAGTACTTC.

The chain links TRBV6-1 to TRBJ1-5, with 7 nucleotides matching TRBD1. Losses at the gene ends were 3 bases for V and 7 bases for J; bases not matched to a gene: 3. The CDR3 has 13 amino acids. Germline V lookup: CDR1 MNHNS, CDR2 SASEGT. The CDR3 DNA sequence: TGTGCCAGCAGTGAGAGGACAGGACAGCCCCAGCATTTT. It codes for CASSERTGQPQHF.

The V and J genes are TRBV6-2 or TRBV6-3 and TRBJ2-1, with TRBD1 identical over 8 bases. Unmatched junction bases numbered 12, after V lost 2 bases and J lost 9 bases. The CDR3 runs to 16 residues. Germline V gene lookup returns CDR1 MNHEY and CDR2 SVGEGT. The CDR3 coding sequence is TGTGCCAGCAGTTACCGAACCGGGACAGGTCCGAGTGAGCAGTTCTTC. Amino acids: CASSYRTGTGPSEQFF.

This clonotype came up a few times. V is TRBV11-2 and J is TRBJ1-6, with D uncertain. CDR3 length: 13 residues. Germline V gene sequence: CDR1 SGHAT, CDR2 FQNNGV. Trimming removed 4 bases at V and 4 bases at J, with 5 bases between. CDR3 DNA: TGTGCCAGCAGCTCGGTGTATAATTCACCCCTCCACTTT. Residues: CASSSVYNSPLHF.

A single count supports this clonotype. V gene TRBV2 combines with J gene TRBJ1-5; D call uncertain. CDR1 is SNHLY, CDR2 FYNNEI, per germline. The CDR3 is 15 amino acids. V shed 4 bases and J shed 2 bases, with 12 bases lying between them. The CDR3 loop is CASSGAGRGNQPQHF. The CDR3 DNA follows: TGTGCCAGCAGTGGGGCAGGTAGGGGCAATCAGCCCCAGCATTTT.

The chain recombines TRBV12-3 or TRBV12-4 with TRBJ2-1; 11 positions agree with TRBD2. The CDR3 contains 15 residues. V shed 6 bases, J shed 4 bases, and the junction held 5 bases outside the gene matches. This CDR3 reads CASRMTSGKYNEQFF. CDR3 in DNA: TGTGCCAGCAGGATGACTAGCGGGAAATACAATGAGCAGTTCTTC.

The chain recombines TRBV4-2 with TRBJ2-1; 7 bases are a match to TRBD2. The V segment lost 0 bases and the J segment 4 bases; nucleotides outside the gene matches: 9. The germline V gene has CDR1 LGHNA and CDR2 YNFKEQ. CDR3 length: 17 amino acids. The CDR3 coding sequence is TGTGCCAGCAGCCAAGATCTTGAGAGCGGGAATTACAATGAGCAGTTCTTC. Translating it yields CASSQDLESGNYNEQFF.

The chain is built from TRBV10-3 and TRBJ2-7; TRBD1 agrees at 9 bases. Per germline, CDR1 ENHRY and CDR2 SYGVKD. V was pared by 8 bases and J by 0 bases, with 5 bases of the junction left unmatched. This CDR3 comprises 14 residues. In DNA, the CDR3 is TGTGCCATCGAGTTGGGACAGGGCTCCTACGAGCAGTACTTC. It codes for CAIELGQGSYEQYF.

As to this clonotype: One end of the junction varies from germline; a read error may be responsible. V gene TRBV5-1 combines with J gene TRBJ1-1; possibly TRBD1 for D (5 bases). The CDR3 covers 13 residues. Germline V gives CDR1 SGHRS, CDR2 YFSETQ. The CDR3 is CASSSGADTESFF. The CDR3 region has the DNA TGCGCCAGCAGCTCGGGAGCGGACACTGAATCTTTCTTT.

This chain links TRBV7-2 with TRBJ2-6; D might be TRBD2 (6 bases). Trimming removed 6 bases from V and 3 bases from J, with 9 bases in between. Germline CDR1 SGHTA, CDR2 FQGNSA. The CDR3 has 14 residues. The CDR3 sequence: CASRRGGGANVLTF. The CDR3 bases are TGTGCCAGCAGAAGGGGAGGTGGGGCCAACGTCCTGACTTTC.

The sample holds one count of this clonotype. DNA for the CDR3: TGTGCCAGCAGCACGGACGGATACGAGCAGTACTTC. It is translated as CASSTDGYEQYF. This chain joins TRBV28 and TRBJ2-4, with no clear D. The DNA end is a closer match to TRBJ2-7, so the J assignment may be wrong. The CDR3 length is 12 residues. From germline, CDR1 is MDHEN and CDR2 SYDVKM.

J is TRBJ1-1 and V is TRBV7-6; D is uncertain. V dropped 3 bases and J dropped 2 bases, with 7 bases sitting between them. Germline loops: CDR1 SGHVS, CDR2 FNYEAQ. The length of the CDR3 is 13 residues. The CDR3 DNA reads TGTGCCAGCAGCTTCAAAAGAAACACTGAAGCTTTCTTT. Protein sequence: CASSFKRNTEAFF.

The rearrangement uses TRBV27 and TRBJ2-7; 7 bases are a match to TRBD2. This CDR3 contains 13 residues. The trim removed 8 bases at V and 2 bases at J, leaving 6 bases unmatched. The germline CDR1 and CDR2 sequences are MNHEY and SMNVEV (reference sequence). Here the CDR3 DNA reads TGTGCCAGCGGATTGGGAGGGGCCTACGAGCAGTACTTC. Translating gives CASGLGGAYEQYF.